The next 30 T cell receptor beta chains were all read from a single sample in a study of vaccination and CD4 T cells after COVID-19 (dated by TCRdb to between 2022 and 2023). The library was obtained by PCR. For sequencing, an Illumina iSeq 100 was employed. DNA from cultured CD4+ T cells underwent TCR sequencing with the Oncomine TCR Beta short-read assay at the Johns Hopkins FTIC core. TCRdb itself trimmed the public reads at Q25 with fastp, ran MiXCR and retained productive beta chains. A single entry per CDR3 protein holds the most common genes and DNA from its merged rows. This sample comprises around 7,100 distinct CDR3 sequences, around 51% of them detected only once. The top ten clonotypes cover about 25% of the sample. What these receptors recognize is not known. In light of the paper, this sample's treatment or condition label describes: roughly 10-day PBMC culture with coronavirus spike peptide pools or control peptides (ViraFEST assay). CD4+ T cells from unexposed donors were collected before the COVID-19 pandemic (2011-2018).

The sample was CD4+ T cells from blood, cultured in vitro. These receptor sequences come from a human donor in good health.

This rearrangement joins TRBV6-2 or TRBV6-3 to TRBJ2-7; TRBD1 aligns across 9 bases. Unmatched junction bases numbered 6, after V lost 6 bases and J lost 0 bases. Germline V gene lookup returns CDR1 MNHEY and CDR2 SVGEGT. CDR3 size: 15 residues. The CDR3 region has the DNA TGTGCCAGCAGGAGGGACAGGGAAGTCTCCTACGAGCAGTACTTC. Translating gives CASRRDREVSYEQYF.

V and J are TRBV15 and TRBJ2-2, with 9 bases aligning to TRBD1. The CDR3 runs 15 residues. Trimming took 0 bases from V and 4 from J; bases not matched to a gene: 0. Germline V gene lookup returns CDR1 LNHNV and CDR2 YYDKDF (reference sequence). CDR3 amino acids: CATSRETGGTGELFF. The CDR3 nucleotides read TGTGCCACCAGCAGAGAGACAGGGGGCACCGGGGAGCTGTTTTTT.

There are a few counts of this clonotype. The gene calls are TRBV11-3 and TRBJ2-7; TRBD2 matches at 10 bases. CDR1 SGHNT and CDR2 YENEEA come from the germline V gene. Trimming took 4 bases from V and 8 from J; bases not matched to a gene: 8. CDR3 length: 14 residues. Here the CDR3 DNA reads TGTGCCAGCAGCTCTCTCGGAGCGGGAGGGAAGCAGTACTTC. Protein product: CASSSLGAGGKQYF.

The chain recombines TRBV7-9 with TRBJ1-3; D is unresolved. The CDR3 totals 14 residues. Trimming cost V 7 bases and J 0 bases, with 10 bases left between them. Germline V gene data show CDR1 as SEHNR and CDR2 as FQNEAQ (reference sequence). The CDR3 coding sequence is TGTGCCAGCACCCCTAGCGGCTCTGGAAACACCATATATTTT. It specifies CASTPSGSGNTIYF. The whole variable domain, remainder taken from reference TRBV7-9 and TRBJ1-3, is DTGVSQNPRHKITKRGQNVTFRCDPISEHNRLYWYRQTLGQGPEFLTYFQNEAQLEKSRLLSDRFSAERPKGSFSTLEIQRTEQGDSAMYLCASTPSGSGNTIYFGEGSWLTVV.

This clonotype was counted a single time. This sequence joins TRBV6-5 and TRBJ1-2, with TRBD1 matching 7 bases. The CDR3 length is 15 residues. The ends lost 1 base at V and 6 bases at J; junction bases unmatched: 8. Germline-derived CDR1 and CDR2 are MNHEY and SVGAGI. The chain's CDR3 is CASSYFGQAHNGYTF. The CDR3 bases are TGTGCCAGCAGTTACTTCGGACAGGCCCACAATGGCTACACCTTC.

This clonotype showed up just a few times. The rearrangement joins TRBV2 to TRBJ1-2, with D unclear. V gave up 1 base and J gave up 8 bases, with 11 bases separating them. This CDR3 spans 13 amino acids. Germline CDR1 and CDR2: SNHLY and FYNNEI. CDR3 sequence (DNA): TGTGCCAGCAGTGAAGACAGCGCGCGGGGCTACACCTTC. This sequence encodes CASSEDSARGYTF.

The chain joins TRBV20-1 to TRBJ2-2; a weak D match, TRBD2 (6 bases). Trimming removed 6 bases at V and 3 bases at J, with 20 bases between. Germline CDR1 reads DFQATT; CDR2 reads SNEGSKA (reference sequence). This CDR3 is built from 16 residues. DNA for the CDR3: TGCAGTGCCAGTAACCCGGGAGCCAGCTACACCGGGGAGCTGTTTTTT. This sequence encodes CSASNPGASYTGELFF.

The chain couples TRBV6-1 to TRBJ2-3; TRBD2 matches 7 bases. With 8 bases clipped from V and 1 base from J, the junction kept 9 bases outside the gene matches. The germline gives CDR1 MNHNS, CDR2 SASEGT. This CDR3 has 15 residues. The CDR3 coding sequence is TGTGCCAGCGGGCCCCTCAGCGGGGGCACAGATACGCAGTATTTT. Its protein is CASGPLSGGTDTQYF.

As concerns this clonotype: A junction boundary mismatches the germline segment, possibly from a read error. This chain joins TRBV7-2 and TRBJ2-1; D is undetermined. CDR3 length: 16 residues. The germline V gene encodes CDR1 SGHTA and CDR2 FQGNSA. CDR3 amino acids: CDSRSSAASSYNEQFF. In DNA, the CDR3 is TGTGACAGCAGATCGAGCGCGGCTAGCTCCTACAATGAGCAGTTCTTC.

This clonotype was picked up a small number of times. This rearrangement joins TRBV19 to TRBJ1-1; D ambiguous. Trimming took 3 bases from V and 4 from J, leaving 27 bases between them. The germline V gene has CDR1 LNHDA and CDR2 SQIVND (reference sequence). CDR3 length equals 19 residues. Here the CDR3 reads CASSIQDRRRADLLTEAFF. CDR3 DNA sequence: TGTGCCAGTAGTATTCAAGATCGGAGGAGGGCAGATCTACTCACTGAAGCTTTCTTT. Full variable domain (outside the CDR3, taken from reference TRBV19 and TRBJ1-1): DGGITQSPKYLFRKEGQNVTLSCEQNLNHDAMYWYRQDPGQGLRLIYYSQIVNDFQKGDIAEGYSVSREKKESFPLTVTSAQKNPTAFYLCASSIQDRRRADLLTEAFFGQGTRLTVV.

This sequence joins TRBV12-3 or TRBV12-4 and TRBJ1-2; the D gene is possibly TRBD1 (5 bases). The CDR3 extends over 17 amino acids. Trimming took 2 bases from V and 0 from J, leaving 16 bases between them. CDR3 protein: CASSLLPGGFTNYGYTF. CDR3 bases: TGTGCCAGCAGTTTACTACCTGGGGGGTTTACTAACTATGGCTACACCTTC.

This clonotype was seen a single time. This rearrangement joins TRBV5-1 to TRBJ2-3, with 10 bases that match TRBD2. The V segment lost 2 bases and the J segment 1 base; nucleotides outside the gene matches: 4. Germline CDR1 SGHRS, CDR2 YFSETQ. This CDR3 comprises 16 residues. This CDR3 is CASSFGLAVRTDTQYF. CDR3 nucleotide sequence: TGCGCCAGCAGCTTTGGACTAGCGGTTCGCACAGATACGCAGTATTTT.

The chain links TRBV3-1 to TRBJ1-1, with a tentative D call TRBD1 (5 bases). The V gene lost 0 bases and the J gene lost 8 bases, with 16 bases spanning the gap. CDR3 length: 15 residues. CDR1 and CDR2 (germline): LGHDT, YNNKEL (reference sequence). The CDR3 DNA follows: TGTGCCAGCAGCCAAGAAGGGGAGGGTCGCCGAGAAGCTTTCTTT. This codes for CASSQEGEGRREAFF.

This clonotype was counted between two and nine times. The genes are TRBV27 and TRBJ1-1; perhaps TRBD1 as D (6 bases). With 3 bases removed from V and 0 bases from J, the gap between germline ends came to 11 bases. The length of the CDR3 is 15 residues. Germline assignment: CDR1 MNHEY and CDR2 SMNVEV (reference sequence). CDR3 in amino acids: CASSFGTGLNTEAFF. Here the CDR3 DNA reads TGTGCCAGCAGTTTTGGCACAGGGCTGAACACTGAAGCTTTCTTT.

The chain combines TRBV20-1 with TRBJ1-2; tentative D call: TRBD1 (5 bases). V shed 5 bases and J shed 14 bases, with 15 bases lying between them. CDR1 is DFQATT, CDR2 SNEGSKA, per germline (reference sequence). The CDR3 totals 10 residues. Here the CDR3 reads CSAGGQVRTF. As DNA, the CDR3 is TGCAGTGCTGGGGGTCAGGTCAGGACCTTC.

The rearrangement uses TRBV19 and TRBJ1-2; 8 bases fit TRBD1. V gave up 4 bases and J gave up 0 bases; unmatched junction bases: 10. Germline CDR1 and CDR2: LNHDA and SQIVND (reference sequence). The CDR3 covers 17 residues. CDR3 sequence (DNA): TGTGCCAGTAGTACCTGGACAGGGCGGAAGTCTAACTATGGCTACACCTTC. Translating it yields CASSTWTGRKSNYGYTF.

V and J are TRBV6-1 and TRBJ1-5, with D perhaps TRBD1 (6 bases). Trimming removed 6 bases from V and 9 bases from J, with 21 bases in between. The germline V gene encodes CDR1 MNHNS and CDR2 SASEGT. The CDR3 is 15 amino acids. Here the CDR3 reads CASSHSVRGRGPQHF. DNA for the CDR3: TGTGCCAGCAGCCATAGCGTCCGGGGGCGGGGGCCCCAGCATTTT.

The sample holds a few counts of this clonotype. The chain uses TRBV2 and TRBJ1-1; 7 bases fit TRBD1. Germline assignment: CDR1 SNHLY and CDR2 FYNNEI. The ends lost 10 bases at V and 1 base at J; junction bases unmatched: 6. The CDR3 has 13 amino acids. The CDR3 protein is CANRQGANTEAFF. The CDR3 nucleotides are TGTGCCAACCGACAGGGAGCGAACACTGAAGCTTTCTTT.

J is TRBJ2-3 and V is TRBV20-1; TRBD2 is a possible D gene (5 bases). Trimming left V 5 bases short and J 2 bases short, with 17 bases between. CDR3 length equals 15 residues. Germline V CDR1 and CDR2: DFQATT, SNEGSKA (reference sequence). The CDR3 nucleotides read TGCAGTGCTGGCGGCGGCGGGTCTTTCACAGATACGCAGTATTTT. Amino acid sequence: CSAGGGGSFTDTQYF.

Only a few counts were recorded for this clonotype. The chain combines TRBV4-3 with TRBJ2-2; D gene uncertain. This CDR3 comprises 15 residues. From germline, CDR1 is LGHNA and CDR2 YSLEER. Trimming pared 2 bases from V and 0 bases from J, leaving 7 bases between. CDR3 in DNA: TGCGCCAGCAGCCAATTACTTTCGAACACCGGGGAGCTGTTTTTT. Translation gives CASSQLLSNTGELFF.

This clonotype was seen a few times. The V and J genes are TRBV6-5 and TRBJ1-2, with a tentative D call TRBD1 (6 bases). This CDR3 region has 14 residues. V was shortened by 2 bases and J by 4 bases, with 11 bases between the two germline ends. Germline V gene data show CDR1 as MNHEY and CDR2 as SVGAGI. CDR3 in amino acids: CASSYPGDPYGYTF. The DNA of the CDR3 is TGTGCCAGCAGTTACCCAGGGGACCCCTATGGCTACACCTTC.

The chain joins TRBV11-2 to TRBJ1-1, with D tentatively TRBD1 (6 bases). The length of the CDR3 is 13 residues. Trimming cost V 1 base and J 11 bases, with 14 bases left between them. Germline CDR1 is SGHAT and CDR2 is FQNNGV. The CDR3 reads CASSLVWGRGAFF. Here the CDR3 DNA reads TGTGCCAGCAGCTTAGTTTGGGGCAGGGGCGCTTTCTTT. Variable domain in full (rest from reference TRBV11-2 and TRBJ1-1): EAGVAQSPRYKIIEKRQSVAFWCNPISGHATLYWYQQILGQGPKLLIQFQNNGVVDDSQLPKDRFSAERLKGVDSTLKIQPAKLEDSAVYLCASSLVWGRGAFFGQGTRLTVV.

The chain combines TRBV29-1 with TRBJ2-7; D might be TRBD1 (6 bases). V was shortened by 6 bases and J by 1 base, with 10 bases between the two germline ends. Per the germline V gene, CDR1 is SQVTM and CDR2 is ANQGSEA. The CDR3 contains 12 residues. In nucleotides, the CDR3 is TGCAGCGTACAGGGTTCATCCTACGAGCAGTACTTC. Encoded protein: CSVQGSSYEQYF.

This clonotype appeared a single time. The V and J genes are TRBV4-2 and TRBJ2-5; 10 nucleotides match TRBD1. The CDR3 sequence is 15 residues long. J was trimmed by 5 bases and V by 7 bases; bases with no gene match: 10. Germline CDR1 LGHNA, CDR2 YNFKEQ. The CDR3 protein is CASTFQGQGGETQYF. The DNA of the CDR3 is TGTGCCAGCACATTCCAAGGACAGGGGGGGGAGACCCAGTACTTC.

The V call is TRBV5-1, the J call TRBJ1-5; 8 bases agree with TRBD1. The CDR3 sequence is 14 residues long. The trim removed 4 bases at V and 6 bases at J, leaving 6 bases unmatched. Germline loops: CDR1 SGHRS, CDR2 YFSETQ. CDR3 protein: CASSPSGGGQPQHF. The CDR3, as DNA: TGCGCCAGCAGCCCTTCAGGGGGCGGTCAGCCCCAGCATTTT. The full variable domain, completed using reference TRBV5-1 and TRBJ1-5, is KAGVTQTPRYLIKTRGQQVTLSCSPISGHRSVSWYQQTPGQGLQFLFEYFSETQRNKGNFPGRFSGRQFSNSRSEMNVSTLELGDSALYLCASSPSGGGQPQHFGDGTRLSIL.

This clonotype was seen a few times. V usage is TRBV15 and J usage is TRBJ1-2, with a weak D call TRBD1 (6 bases). V dropped 0 bases and J dropped 4 bases, with 12 bases sitting between them. Looked up from germline, CDR1 is LNHNV and CDR2 is YYDKDF (reference sequence). The length of the CDR3 is 15 residues. The CDR3 here is CATSRELGASYGYTF. The DNA of the CDR3 is TGTGCCACCAGCAGAGAGCTGGGGGCTAGCTATGGCTACACCTTC.

The V and J genes are TRBV9 and TRBJ1-2, with a tentative D call TRBD1 (6 bases). Between the trimmed V and J ends, which lost 4 bases and 5 bases, there was a span of 15 bases. Germline-derived CDR1 and CDR2 are SGDLS and YYNGEE. The CDR3 totals 14 residues. CDR3 loop: CASSPYLGGYGYTF. CDR3 coding DNA: TGTGCCAGCAGCCCATACCTAGGGGGTTATGGCTACACCTTC. The whole variable domain, filled in from reference TRBV9 and TRBJ1-2, reads DSGVTQTPKHLITATGQRVTLRCSPRSGDLSVYWYQQSLDQGLQFLIQYYNGEERAKGNILERFSAQQFPDLHSELNLSSLELGDSALYFCASSPYLGGYGYTFGSGTRLTVV.

The chain uses TRBV5-4 and TRBJ1-5; no clear D gene. Germline CDR1 and CDR2: SGHNT and YYREEE (reference sequence). This CDR3 spans 13 amino acids. Trimming left V 0 bases short and J 7 bases short, with 8 bases between. Here the CDR3 reads CASSLGRGQPQHF. In DNA, the CDR3 is TGTGCCAGCAGCTTGGGTCGCGGGCAGCCCCAGCATTTT. Filled out from reference TRBV5-4 and TRBJ1-5, the complete variable domain reads ETGVTQSPTHLIKTRGQQVTLRCSSQSGHNTVSWYQQALGQGPQFIFQYYREEENGRGNFPPRFSGLQFPNYSSELNVNALELDDSALYLCASSLGRGQPQHFGDGTRLSIL.

This clonotype was observed a few times. The rearrangement links TRBV5-4 to TRBJ1-5; the D is unclear. The germline gives CDR1 SGHNT, CDR2 YYREEE (reference sequence). V gave up 2 bases and J gave up 5 bases, with 11 bases separating them. The CDR3 spans 14 residues. CDR3 protein: CASSFREGDQPQHF. The CDR3 bases are TGTGCCAGCAGCTTCCGGGAGGGAGATCAGCCCCAGCATTTT.

The chain carries TRBV5-1 and TRBJ1-3; D ambiguous. Germline V CDR1 and CDR2: SGHRS, YFSETQ. The CDR3 sequence is 13 residues long. The germline V and J ends were trimmed by 0 bases and 3 bases, with 4 bases remaining between them. The CDR3 nucleotides read TGCGCCAGCAGCTTGGCTGGTGGAAACACCATATATTTT. Its translation is CASSLAGGNTIYF.